The 11 T cell receptor beta chains reported below all come from one sample, sequenced in a study of T cells in Graves' hyperthyroidism and ophthalmopathy. TCR beta CDR3 sequences were amplified from RNA transcripts. HTBI primers were used for first-round RT-PCR of the TCR CDR3. TCRdb passed the multiplex PCR reads through MiXCR, listing each CDR3 protein once. The sample gives about half a million distinct CDR3 sequences, about 16% of which show up once; 25% to 30% is in the top ten. Sequencing used blood. These TCRs come from a woman aged 30 to 39 with Graves' ophthalmopathy.

The chain carries TRBV6-2 or TRBV6-3 and TRBJ2-1; TRBD2 agrees at 10 bases. The V gene end was trimmed by 6 bases and the J gene end by 6 bases; junction bases not matched to a gene: 8. CDR1 and CDR2 (germline): MNHEY, SVGEGT. The CDR3 spans 15 residues. CDR3 amino acids: CASRTPGLASNEQFF. CDR3 DNA sequence: TGTGCCAGCAGGACCCCGGGACTAGCGAGCAATGAGCAGTTCTTC.

At least ten counts were recorded for this clonotype. The CDR3 here is CASSFTAAMNTEAFF. The CDR3 coding sequence is TGTGCCAGCAGCTTTACTGCGGCCATGAACACTGAAGCTTTCTTT. This chain connects TRBV11-2 to TRBJ1-1; no reliable D call. The CDR3 spans 15 residues. Germline CDR1 and CDR2: SGHAT and FQNNGV. V was cut by 3 bases and J by 0 bases, with 11 bases left in between.

This rearrangement joins TRBV4-3 to TRBJ2-2; 7 nucleotides match TRBD2. CDR3 length: 18 residues. Germline CDR1 reads LGHNA; CDR2 reads YSLEER. The J segment lost 3 bases and the V segment lost 1 base, leaving 11 bases of the junction unmatched. The chain's CDR3 is CASSQVISGGSHTGELFF. CDR3 DNA: TGCGCCAGCAGCCAAGTCATTTCGGGGGGATCACACACCGGGGAGCTGTTTTTT.

This chain joins TRBV9 and TRBJ1-3; TRBD1 might be the D (6 bases). Trimming removed 3 bases at V and 2 bases at J, with 18 bases between. CDR1 and CDR2 (germline): SGDLS, YYNGEE. The CDR3 length is 17 residues. CDR3 DNA sequence: TGTGCCAGCAGCGCCAATGGGGGGGGCCTCGCTGGAAACACCATATATTTT. Translation gives CASSANGGGLAGNTIYF.

This clonotype showed up many times. The chain uses TRBV5-1 and TRBJ2-7, with TRBD2 identical over 9 bases. The CDR3 is 15 amino acids. V lost 4 bases to trimming and J lost 0 bases; unmatched junction nucleotides: 5. Per the germline V gene, CDR1 is SGHRS and CDR2 is YFSETQ. The CDR3 sequence is CASSRTSARSYEQYF. The CDR3 region has the DNA TGCGCCAGCAGCCGGACTAGCGCCCGCTCCTACGAGCAGTACTTC.

For this clonotype: A read error may account for a junction end that differs from germline. The CDR3 is CASSLEGYEQSF. CDR3 sequence (DNA): TGCGCCAGCAGCTTGGAGGGCTACGAGCAGTCCTTC. V usage is TRBV5-1 and J usage is TRBJ2-7; D uncertain. Germline CDR1 reads SGHRS; CDR2 reads YFSETQ. This CDR3 comprises 12 residues.

This clonotype was found a few times. The chain carries TRBV20-1 and TRBJ2-1, with 9 bases matching TRBD2. There are 15 residues in the CDR3. The V segment lost 2 bases and the J segment 6 bases; nucleotides outside the gene matches: 8. Germline assignment: CDR1 DFQATT and CDR2 SNEGSKA (reference sequence). CDR3 protein: CSARSAGGLGNEQFF. The DNA of the CDR3 is TGCAGTGCTAGATCAGCGGGAGGTTTAGGCAATGAGCAGTTCTTC.

This clonotype was seen at least ten times. The CDR3 protein is CASSLARDRGNNEQFF. CDR3 coding DNA: TGTGCCAGCAGCTTGGCCCGGGACAGGGGCAACAATGAGCAGTTCTTC. The chain combines TRBV5-6 with TRBJ2-1; TRBD1 matches 10 bases. CDR1 SGHDT and CDR2 YYEEEE come from the germline V gene. V was clipped by 0 bases and J by 5 bases; unmatched bases: 5. This CDR3 has 16 residues.

The rearrangement uses TRBV30 and TRBJ2-3, with D tentatively TRBD1 or TRBD2 (5 bases each). Per germline, CDR1 GTSNPN and CDR2 SVGIG (reference sequence). Trimming took 3 bases from V and 8 from J, leaving 15 bases between them. CDR3 length: 13 residues. The CDR3 nucleotides are TGTGCCTGGAGCGGGACGCAGGTAGTTACGCAGTATTTT. This sequence encodes CAWSGTQVVTQYF.

V usage is TRBV2 and J usage is TRBJ1-2, with D uncertain. V dropped 6 bases and J dropped 4 bases, with 6 bases sitting between them. Germline V lookup: CDR1 SNHLY, CDR2 FYNNEI. The CDR3 has 11 residues. CDR3 sequence (DNA): TGTGCCAGCAGGACCCCCTATGGCTACACCTTC. Protein: CASRTPYGYTF.

Concerning this clonotype: The germline gene is not matched at one end of the junction; a read error may be the cause. This chain uses TRBV5-4 with TRBJ2-1, with D hard to call. CDR1 is SGHNT and CDR2 is YYREEE in the germline V gene (reference sequence). The CDR3 spans 16 residues. The CDR3 bases are TGTGTCAGCAGCTTGGGCGTCCCGAGCTCCTACAATGAGCAGTTCTTC. Encoded protein: CVSSLGVPSSYNEQFF.